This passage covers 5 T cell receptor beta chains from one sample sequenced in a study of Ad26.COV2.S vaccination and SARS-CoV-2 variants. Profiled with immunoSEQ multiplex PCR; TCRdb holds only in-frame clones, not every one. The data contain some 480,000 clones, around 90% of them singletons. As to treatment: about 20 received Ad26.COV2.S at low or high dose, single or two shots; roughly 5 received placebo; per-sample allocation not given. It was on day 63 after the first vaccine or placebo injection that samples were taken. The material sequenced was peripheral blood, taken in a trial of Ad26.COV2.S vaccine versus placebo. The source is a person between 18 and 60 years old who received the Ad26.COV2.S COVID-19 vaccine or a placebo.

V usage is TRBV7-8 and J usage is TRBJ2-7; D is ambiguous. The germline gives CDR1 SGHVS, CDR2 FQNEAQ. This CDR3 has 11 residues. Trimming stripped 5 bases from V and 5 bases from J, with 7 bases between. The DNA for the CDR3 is TGTGCCAGCAGCATCGTACACGAGCAGTACTTC. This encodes CASSIVHEQYF. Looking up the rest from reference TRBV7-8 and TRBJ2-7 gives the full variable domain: GAGVSQSPRYKVAKRGQDVALRCDPISGHVSLFWYQQALGQGPEFLTYFQNEAQLDKSGLPSDRFFAERPEGSVSTLKIQRTQQEDSAVYLCASSIVHEQYFGPGTRLTVT.

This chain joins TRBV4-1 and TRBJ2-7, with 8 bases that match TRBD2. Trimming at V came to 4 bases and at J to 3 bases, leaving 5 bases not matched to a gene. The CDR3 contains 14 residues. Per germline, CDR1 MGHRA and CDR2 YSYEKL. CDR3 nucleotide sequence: TGCGCCAGCAGCCTAAGCGGGAGCATCTACGAGCAGTACTTC. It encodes CASSLSGSIYEQYF.

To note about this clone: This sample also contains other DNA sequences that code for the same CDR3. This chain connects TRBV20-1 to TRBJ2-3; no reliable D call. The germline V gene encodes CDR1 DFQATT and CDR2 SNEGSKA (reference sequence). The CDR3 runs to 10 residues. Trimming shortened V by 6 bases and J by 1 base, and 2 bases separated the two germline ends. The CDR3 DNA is TGCAGTGCAGGCACAGATACGCAGTATTTT. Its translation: CSAGTDTQYF.

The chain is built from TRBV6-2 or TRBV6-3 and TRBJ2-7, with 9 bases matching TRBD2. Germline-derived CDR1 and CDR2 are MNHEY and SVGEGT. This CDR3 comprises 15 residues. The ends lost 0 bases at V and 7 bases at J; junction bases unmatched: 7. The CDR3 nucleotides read TGTGCCAGCAGTTACTCACTAGCGGGCACGTCTGAGCAGTACTTC. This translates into CASSYSLAGTSEQYF.

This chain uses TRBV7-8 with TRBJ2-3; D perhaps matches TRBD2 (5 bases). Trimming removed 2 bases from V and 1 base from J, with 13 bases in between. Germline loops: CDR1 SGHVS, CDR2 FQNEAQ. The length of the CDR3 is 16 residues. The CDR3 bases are TGTGCCAGCAGCTTATTGGGGAGAGGAGGCACAGATACGCAGTATTTT. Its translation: CASSLLGRGGTDTQYF.